This T cell receptor (beta chain) is from a study of CD8 T cells in Susac syndrome. Looked up from germline, CDR1 is LNHDA and CDR2 is SQIVND (reference sequence). Trimming at V came to 7 bases and at J to 4 bases, leaving 11 bases not matched to a gene. The CDR3 runs 16 residues. TCR beta sequencing was performed on blood CD8+ and CD4+ T cells. Treatment-naive patients with stable or active relapsing-remitting disease served as multiple sclerosis controls. Negative isolation yielded CD4+ and CD8+ T cells, and FACS enriched TEMRA cells. With random hexamers, about 0.5 to 1 ug RNA was reverse transcribed. The method of amplification for TCR beta CDR3 was immunoSEQ multiplex PCR, covering 54 Vbeta and 13 Jbeta. TCRdb fed the immunoSEQ multiplex PCR reads into MiXCR, producing one record per CDR3 protein. The sample consists of under 150,000 distinct CDR3 sequences, roughly 94% of them appearing once.

V and J are TRBV19 and TRBJ2-1; 9 bases align to TRBD2. This TCR was recovered from a human donor with multiple sclerosis. Specimen: CD4+ T cells from PBMCs. As DNA, the CDR3 is TGTGCCAGTAATGGGTTCGGACTAGCGAATTACAATGAGCAGTTCTTC. Amino acid sequence: CASNGFGLANYNEQFF.